These 13 T cell receptor beta chains were sequenced from one sample in a study of regulatory T cells in long-lasting Graves disease (dated by TCRdb to the early 2020s). Library preparation employed multiplex PCR. The reads were generated on an Illumina HiSeq 4000. To build TCR beta libraries, CDR3 regions were amplified by Arm-PCR using iRepertoire HTBI primers. The public sequencing data were trimmed at Q25 with fastp and processed into clonotypes with MiXCR by TCRdb, which kept only in-frame beta chains. Rows matching on CDR3 protein sequence are summarized as one entry with the most common DNA and genes. The sample table records some 220,000 distinct CDR3 sequences; roughly a fifth of these occur just once. Roughly 12% of the sample lies in the top ten. What this sample's time point label stands for: newly diagnosed GD, antithyroid drugs for less than 3 months. For both TCR sequencing and RNA sequencing, RNA was extracted from PBMCs in TRIzol.

These data were also filed under a second study, of T cells in Graves' hyperthyroidism and ophthalmopathy.

Material: peripheral blood mononuclear cells (PBMCs), obtained at new diagnosis, from a patient treated with antithyroid drugs. The receptors were gathered from a woman aged 30 to 39 with Graves disease. Donor details come from another sample of the same person, matched by shared clones.

This clonotype was seen repeatedly, ten times or more. V and J are TRBV19 and TRBJ2-1, with D perhaps matching TRBD1 or TRBD2 (6 bases each). Germline V gene lookup returns CDR1 LNHDA and CDR2 SQIVND (reference sequence). This CDR3 comprises 17 residues. Between the trimmed V and J ends, which lost 0 bases and 1 base, there was a span of 13 bases. The CDR3 loop is CASSIDGGGLSYNEQFF. DNA of the CDR3: TGTGCCAGTAGTATAGACGGGGGCGGGTTATCCTACAATGAGCAGTTCTTC.

The V and J genes are TRBV6-1 and TRBJ2-3; D remains ambiguous. CDR1 and CDR2 from the germline V gene are MNHNS and SASEGT. The CDR3 is 16 residues long. V was pared by 1 base and J by 1 base, with 12 bases between. The CDR3 sequence is CASSEVSGGRTDTQYF. The DNA for the CDR3 is TGTGCCAGCAGTGAAGTTTCGGGCGGTCGCACAGATACGCAGTATTTT.

This chain uses TRBV10-3 with TRBJ1-4; 7 bases are a match to TRBD1. Losses at the gene ends were 6 bases for V and 6 bases for J; bases not matched to a gene: 4. The CDR3 has 13 amino acids. Germline V gene data show CDR1 as ENHRY and CDR2 as SYGVKD. As DNA, the CDR3 is TGTGCCATCAGCGGCAGGGGGGATGAAAAACTGTTTTTT. Translation: CAISGRGDEKLFF.

This clonotype was observed many times. The rearrangement joins TRBV4-1 to TRBJ2-2, with D hard to call. The CDR3 consists of 12 residues. Trimming shortened V by 5 bases and J by 8 bases, and 9 bases separated the two germline ends. CDR1 and CDR2 (germline): MGHRA, YSYEKL. As DNA, the CDR3 is TGCGCCAGCAGCTACAATCGTGGGGAGCTGTTTTTT. This translates into CASSYNRGELFF.

This clonotype was recorded a few times. This sequence joins TRBV7-8 and TRBJ2-2, with 9 positions matching TRBD1. CDR1 and CDR2 from the germline V gene are SGHVS and FQNEAQ. The CDR3 consists of 15 residues. V was pared by 5 bases and J by 6 bases, with 7 bases of the junction left unmatched. The CDR3 DNA sequence: TGTGCCAGCAGCCCGGGACAGGGCGGCGCCGGGGAGCTGTTTTTT. It specifies CASSPGQGGAGELFF.

This clonotype was counted ten times or more. The CDR3 bases are TGTGCCAGCAGCAGCCGGGACAGGGGAAAAGGAACCGGGGAGCTGTTTTTT. It specifies CASSSRDRGKGTGELFF. This chain links TRBV7-9 with TRBJ2-2, with 10 bases lining up with TRBD1. After removal of 5 bases from V and 5 bases from J, the junction contained 11 bases not matched to a gene. The V gene's germline CDR1 is SEHNR and CDR2 FQNEAQ (reference sequence). This CDR3 has 17 residues.

This chain joins TRBV5-1 and TRBJ1-1; perhaps TRBD1 as D (5 bases). CDR1 and CDR2 (germline): SGHRS, YFSETQ. The CDR3 runs to 16 residues. V shed 4 bases and J shed 0 bases, with 16 bases lying between them. CDR3 sequence (DNA): TGCGCCAGCAGCCTAACAGGATCCTTCATGAACACTGAAGCTTTCTTT. Its protein product is CASSLTGSFMNTEAFF.

This clonotype was observed a single time. Just one base apart from a much larger clone, this may be a read error. CDR3 in amino acids: CACSFGTGAFF. As DNA, the CDR3 is TGTGCCTGCAGTTTCGGGACAGGGGCTTTCTTT. This chain links TRBV12-3 or TRBV12-4 with TRBJ1-1; 9 positions match TRBD1. The CDR3 runs to 11 residues.

There are many counts of this clonotype. The CDR3 loop is CASSLGSGDTEAFF. The DNA of the CDR3 is TGTGCCAGCAGCTTAGGGTCAGGGGACACTGAAGCTTTCTTT. The rearrangement joins TRBV7-2 to TRBJ1-1, with D possibly TRBD1 on 6 matching bases. The CDR3 contains 14 residues. The V and J ends lost 1 base and 3 bases respectively, with 9 bases between them. Per germline, CDR1 SGHTA and CDR2 FQGNSA. The full variable domain, its missing parts supplied by reference TRBV7-2 and TRBJ1-1, is GAGVSQSPSNKVTEKGKDVELRCDPISGHTALYWYRQSLGQGLEFLIYFQGNSAPDKSGLPSDRFSAERTGGSVSTLTIQRTQQEDSAVYLCASSLGSGDTEAFFGQGTRLTVV.

The chain has TRBV2 and TRBJ1-1, with 12 bases matching TRBD1. CDR3 length equals 15 residues. Germline trimming cut 7 bases from V and 2 bases from J; bases unmatched to any gene: 5. CDR1 SNHLY and CDR2 FYNNEI come from the germline V gene. As DNA, the CDR3 is TGTGCCAGCACCCGGGACAGGGGGCGAAACACTGAAGCTTTCTTT. It specifies CASTRDRGRNTEAFF. Complete variable domain (other parts from reference TRBV2 and TRBJ1-1): EPEVTQTPSHQVTQMGQEVILRCVPISNHLYFYWYRQILGQKVEFLVSFYNNEISEKSEIFDDQFSVERPDGSNFTLKIRSTKLEDSAMYFCASTRDRGRNTEAFFGQGTRLTVV.

As concerns this clonotype: This is likely an artifact of a read error, given a far larger clone one base away. The V and J genes are TRBV12-5 and TRBJ1-1; D remains ambiguous. Germline CDR1 and CDR2: LGHNT and FRNRAP. CDR3 length: 14 amino acids. CDR3 coding DNA: TGTGCCAGCATCGGAATGGCGGGTAACACTAAAGCTTTCTTT. Protein: CASIGMAGNTKAFF.

This clonotype was observed at least ten times. The rearrangement uses TRBV2 and TRBJ2-1, with 10 bases matching TRBD2. Germline CDR1 SNHLY, CDR2 FYNNEI. The CDR3 is 15 amino acids. Germline trimming cut 5 bases from V and 9 bases from J; bases unmatched to any gene: 10. CDR3 bases: TGTGCCAGCAGTCTCGCGCTAGCGGGGGTTGGTGAGCAGTTCTTC. Its protein is CASSLALAGVGEQFF.

This clonotype was seen many times. The DNA for the CDR3 is TGTGCCAGCAGCAGACTCGGGACTAGCGGGAGGGTAAGGCAGTTCTTC. It specifies CASSRLGTSGRVRQFF. J is TRBJ2-1 and V is TRBV27; 16 nucleotides line up with TRBD2. V shed 6 bases, J shed 12 bases, and the junction held 11 bases outside the gene matches. This CDR3 region has 16 residues. Germline-derived CDR1 and CDR2 are MNHEY and SMNVEV (reference sequence).